The subject of this entry is one TCR beta chain. The source of the sample is a study of cytomegalovirus exposure and HLA in healthy donors. The junction had 6 bases not matched to a gene; V was cut back by 1 base and J by 5 bases. There are 16 residues in the CDR3. The germline V gene has CDR1 SEHNR and CDR2 FQNEAQ (reference sequence). This PCR relied on a set of 60 Vbeta primers and 13 Jbeta primers. Measured with immunoSEQ multiplex PCR; TCRdb has only the in-frame clones, and not every one. The table records 150,000 to 200,000 clones, around 90% of them present only once. The sample comprised PBMCs. The genes are TRBV7-9 and TRBJ1-4; 8 nucleotides match TRBD1. The receptor was derived from a woman aged 18-30 years in good health and CMV-seronegative. DNA for the CDR3: TGTGCCAGCAGCTTAGGAGACAGGGGCCACAATGAAAAACTGTTTTTT. This sequence encodes CASSLGDRGHNEKLFF.